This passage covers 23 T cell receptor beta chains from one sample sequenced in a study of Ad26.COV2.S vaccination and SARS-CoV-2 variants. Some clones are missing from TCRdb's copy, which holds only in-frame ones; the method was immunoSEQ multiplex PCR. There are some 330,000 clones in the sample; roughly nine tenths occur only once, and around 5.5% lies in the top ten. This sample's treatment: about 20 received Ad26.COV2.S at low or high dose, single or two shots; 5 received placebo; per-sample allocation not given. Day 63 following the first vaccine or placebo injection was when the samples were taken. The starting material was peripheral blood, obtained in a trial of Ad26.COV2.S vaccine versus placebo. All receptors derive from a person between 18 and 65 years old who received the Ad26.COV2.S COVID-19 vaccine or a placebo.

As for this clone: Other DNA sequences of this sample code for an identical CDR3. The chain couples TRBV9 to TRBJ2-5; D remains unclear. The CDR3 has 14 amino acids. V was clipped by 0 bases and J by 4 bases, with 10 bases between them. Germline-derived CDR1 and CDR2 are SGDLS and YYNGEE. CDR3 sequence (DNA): TGTGCCAGCAGCGTAGGACCCGAAGGAGAGACCCAGTACTTC. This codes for CASSVGPEGETQYF.

The CDR3 DNA sequence: TGTGCCAGCAGCTTAGGCAGCCTAGGGAATGAGCAGTTCTTC. Its translation: CASSLGSLGNEQFF. The rearrangement links TRBV13 to TRBJ2-1; D ambiguous. From germline, CDR1 is PRHDT and CDR2 FYEKMQ (reference sequence). Deletions cut 0 bases from V and 7 bases from J, with 10 bases between. The CDR3 runs to 14 residues.

The CDR3 loop reads CASSVLSGGAVNEQFF. Here the CDR3 DNA reads TGTGCCAGCAGCGTCCTAAGCGGGGGGGCCGTAAATGAGCAGTTCTTC. V is TRBV9 and J is TRBJ2-1; 10 bases fit TRBD2. The V segment lost 2 bases and the J segment 7 bases; nucleotides outside the gene matches: 9. The CDR3 is 16 amino acids. Germline V lookup: CDR1 SGDLS, CDR2 YYNGEE.

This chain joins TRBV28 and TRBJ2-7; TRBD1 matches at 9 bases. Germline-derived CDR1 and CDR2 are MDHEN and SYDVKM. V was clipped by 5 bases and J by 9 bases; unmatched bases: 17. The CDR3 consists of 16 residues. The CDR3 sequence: CASSLRRDRDLSVQYV. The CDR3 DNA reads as TGTGCCAGCAGTCTCCGCCGGGACAGGGACCTCTCCGTGCAGTACGTC.

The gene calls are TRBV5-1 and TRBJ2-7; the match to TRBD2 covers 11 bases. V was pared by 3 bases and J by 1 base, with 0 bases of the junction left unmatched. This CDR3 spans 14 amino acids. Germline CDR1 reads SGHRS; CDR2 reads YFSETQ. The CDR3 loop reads CASSSSGGSYEQYF. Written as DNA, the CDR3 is TGCGCCAGCAGCTCTAGCGGGGGGTCCTACGAGCAGTACTTC.

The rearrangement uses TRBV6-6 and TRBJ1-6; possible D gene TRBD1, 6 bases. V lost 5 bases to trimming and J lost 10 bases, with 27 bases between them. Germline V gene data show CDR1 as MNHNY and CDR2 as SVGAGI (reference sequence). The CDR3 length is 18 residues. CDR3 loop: CASSPLSASTGPGSPLHF. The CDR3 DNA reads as TGTGCCAGCAGTCCCCTTTCAGCGTCAACAGGGCCAGGGTCACCCCTCCACTTT.

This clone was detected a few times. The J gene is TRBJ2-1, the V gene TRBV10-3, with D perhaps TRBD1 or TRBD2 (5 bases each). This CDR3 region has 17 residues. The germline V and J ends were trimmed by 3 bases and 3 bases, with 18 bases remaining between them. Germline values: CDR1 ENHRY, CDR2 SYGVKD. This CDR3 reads CAISDDRGRSNYNEQFF. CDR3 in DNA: TGTGCCATCAGTGATGACAGAGGGAGAAGTAACTACAATGAGCAGTTCTTC.

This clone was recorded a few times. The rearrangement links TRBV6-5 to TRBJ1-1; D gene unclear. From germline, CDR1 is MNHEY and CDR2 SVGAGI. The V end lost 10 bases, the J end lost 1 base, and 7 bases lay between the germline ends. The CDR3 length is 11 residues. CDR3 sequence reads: CATLENTEAFF. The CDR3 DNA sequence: TGTGCCACCCTTGAGAACACTGAAGCTTTCTTT.

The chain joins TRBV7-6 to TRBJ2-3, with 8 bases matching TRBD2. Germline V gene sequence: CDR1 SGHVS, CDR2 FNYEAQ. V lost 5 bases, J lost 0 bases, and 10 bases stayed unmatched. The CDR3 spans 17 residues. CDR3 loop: CASSPTGGRLSTDTQYF. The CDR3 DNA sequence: TGTGCCAGCAGCCCTACGGGCGGGAGGCTAAGCACAGATACGCAGTATTTT.

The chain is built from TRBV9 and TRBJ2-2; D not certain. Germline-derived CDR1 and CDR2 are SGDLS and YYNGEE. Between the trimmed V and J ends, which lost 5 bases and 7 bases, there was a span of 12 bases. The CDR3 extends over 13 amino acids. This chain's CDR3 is CASSPPLGGELFF. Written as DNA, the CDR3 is TGTGCCAGCAGTCCCCCTCTAGGCGGGGAGCTGTTTTTT. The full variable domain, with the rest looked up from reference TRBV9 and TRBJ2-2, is DSGVTQTPKHLITATGQRVTLRCSPRSGDLSVYWYQQSLDQGLQFLIQYYNGEERAKGNILERFSAQQFPDLHSELNLSSLELGDSALYFCASSPPLGGELFFGEGSRLTVL.

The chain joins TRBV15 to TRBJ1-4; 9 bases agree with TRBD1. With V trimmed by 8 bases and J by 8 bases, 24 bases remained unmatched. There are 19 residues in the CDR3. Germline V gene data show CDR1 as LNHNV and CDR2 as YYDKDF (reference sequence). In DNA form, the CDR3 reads TGTGCCACCCCTAAACGAAGTTTTCTACAGGGGGCTGGTAGGGAAAAACTGTTTTTT. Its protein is CATPKRSFLQGAGREKLFF.

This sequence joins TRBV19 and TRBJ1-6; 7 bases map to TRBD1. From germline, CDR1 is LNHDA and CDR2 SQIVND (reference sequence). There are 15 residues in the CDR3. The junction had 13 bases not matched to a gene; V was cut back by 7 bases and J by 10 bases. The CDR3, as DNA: TGTGCCAGTACGGCGGTGGGGACAGAGGTGTCACCCCTCCACTTT. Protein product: CASTAVGTEVSPLHF.

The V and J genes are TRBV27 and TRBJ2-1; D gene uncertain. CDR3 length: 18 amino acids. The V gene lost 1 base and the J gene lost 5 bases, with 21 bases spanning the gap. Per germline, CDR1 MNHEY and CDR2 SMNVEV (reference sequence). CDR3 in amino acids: CASSLFAEPLPKNNEQFF. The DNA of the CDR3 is TGTGCCAGCAGTTTATTTGCGGAACCTCTACCAAAGAACAATGAGCAGTTCTTC.

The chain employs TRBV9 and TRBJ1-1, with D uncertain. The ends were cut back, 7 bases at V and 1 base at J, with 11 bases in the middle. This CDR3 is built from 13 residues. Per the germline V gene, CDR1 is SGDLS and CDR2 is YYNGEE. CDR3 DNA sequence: TGTGCCAGCGGCGAGGGCACGAACACTGAAGCTTTCTTT. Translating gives CASGEGTNTEAFF. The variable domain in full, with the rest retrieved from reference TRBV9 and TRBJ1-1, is DSGVTQTPKHLITATGQRVTLRCSPRSGDLSVYWYQQSLDQGLQFLIQYYNGEERAKGNILERFSAQQFPDLHSELNLSSLELGDSALYFCASGEGTNTEAFFGQGTRLTVV.

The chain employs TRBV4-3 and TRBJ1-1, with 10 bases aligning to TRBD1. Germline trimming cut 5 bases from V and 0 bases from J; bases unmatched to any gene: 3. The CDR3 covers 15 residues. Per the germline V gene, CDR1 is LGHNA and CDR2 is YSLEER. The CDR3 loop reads CASSRTGGMNTEAFF. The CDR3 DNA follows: TGCGCCAGCAGCAGGACAGGGGGAATGAACACTGAAGCTTTCTTT.

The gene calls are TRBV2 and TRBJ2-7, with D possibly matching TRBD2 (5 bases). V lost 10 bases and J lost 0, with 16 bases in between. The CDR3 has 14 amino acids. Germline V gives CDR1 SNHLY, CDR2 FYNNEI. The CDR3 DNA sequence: TGTGCCACCAAAAGGACGGGGAGCTCCTACGAGCAGTACTTC. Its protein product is CATKRTGSSYEQYF.

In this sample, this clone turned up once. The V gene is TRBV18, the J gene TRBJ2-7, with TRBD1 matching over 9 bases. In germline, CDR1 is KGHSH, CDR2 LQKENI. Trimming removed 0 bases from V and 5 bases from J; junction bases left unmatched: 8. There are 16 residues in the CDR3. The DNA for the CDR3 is TGTGCCAGCTCACCACCGGAGGGACAGGGTCGGAACGAGCAGTACTTC. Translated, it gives CASSPPEGQGRNEQYF.

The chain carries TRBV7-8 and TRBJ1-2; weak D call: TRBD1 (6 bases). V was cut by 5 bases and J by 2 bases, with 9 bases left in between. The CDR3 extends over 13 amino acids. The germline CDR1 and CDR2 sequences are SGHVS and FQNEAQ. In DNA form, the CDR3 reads TGTGCCAGCAGCAGACAGGAAAACTATGGCTACACCTTC. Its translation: CASSRQENYGYTF.

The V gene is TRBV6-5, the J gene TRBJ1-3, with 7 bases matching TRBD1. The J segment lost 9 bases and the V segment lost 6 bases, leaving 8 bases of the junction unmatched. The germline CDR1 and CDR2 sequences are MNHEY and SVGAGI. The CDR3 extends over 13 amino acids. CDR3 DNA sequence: TGTGCCAGCAGCCAAGGACAGGCAACCACCATATATTTT. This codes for CASSQGQATTIYF.

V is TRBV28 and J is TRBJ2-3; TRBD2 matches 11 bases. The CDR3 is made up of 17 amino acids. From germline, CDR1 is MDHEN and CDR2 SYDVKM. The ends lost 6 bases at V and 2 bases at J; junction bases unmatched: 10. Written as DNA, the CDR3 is TGTGCCAGCAGACAATTAGCGGGAGGGCCTTTCACAGATACGCAGTATTTT. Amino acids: CASRQLAGGPFTDTQYF.

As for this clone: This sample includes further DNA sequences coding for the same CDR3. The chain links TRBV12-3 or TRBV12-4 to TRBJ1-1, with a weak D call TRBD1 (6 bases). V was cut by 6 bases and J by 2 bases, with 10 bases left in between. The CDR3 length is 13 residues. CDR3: CASSRGANTEAFF. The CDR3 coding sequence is TGTGCCAGCAGCCGGGGGGCCAACACTGAAGCTTTCTTT.

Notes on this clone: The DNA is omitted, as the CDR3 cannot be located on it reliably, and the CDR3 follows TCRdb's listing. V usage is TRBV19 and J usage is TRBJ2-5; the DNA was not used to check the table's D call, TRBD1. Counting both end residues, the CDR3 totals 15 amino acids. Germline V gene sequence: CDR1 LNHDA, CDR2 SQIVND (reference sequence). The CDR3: CASSIRARGQETQYF.

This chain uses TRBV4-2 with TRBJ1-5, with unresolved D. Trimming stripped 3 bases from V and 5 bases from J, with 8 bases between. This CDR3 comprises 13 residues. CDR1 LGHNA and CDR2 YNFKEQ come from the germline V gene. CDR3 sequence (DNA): TGTGCCAGCAGCCAGGATGTATATCAGCCCCAGCATTTT. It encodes CASSQDVYQPQHF.